The 9 T cell receptor beta chains in this list originate from one sample, sequenced in a study of neoadjuvant nivolumab and ipilimumab in lung cancer. The assay was immunoSEQ multiplex PCR, and TCRdb's table has in-frame clones only and misses some. Among 6,400 or so clones listed, roughly two thirds were seen once. This specimen consisted of tumor tissue, obtained after neoadjuvant nivolumab, alone or with ipilimumab, at or shortly before surgery. The receptors shown here come from an adult with non-small cell lung cancer.

The chain uses TRBV25-1 and TRBJ2-1, with 11 bases lining up with TRBD2. The germline gives CDR1 MGHDK, CDR2 SYGVNS. Trimming took 2 bases from V and 6 from J; bases not matched to a gene: 6. The CDR3 covers 16 residues. The CDR3 DNA reads as TGTGCCAGCAGTGAACGATGGACTAGCGGGTTCAATGAGCAGTTCTTC. As protein: CASSERWTSGFNEQFF.

The genes are TRBV9 and TRBJ2-5; D gene uncertain. Deletions cut 0 bases from V and 5 bases from J, with 14 bases between. Germline assignment: CDR1 SGDLS and CDR2 YYNGEE. The CDR3 sequence is 15 residues long. DNA for the CDR3: TGTGCCAGCAGCGTAGGTCCGAAAGCTTTGGAGACCCAGTACTTC. As protein: CASSVGPKALETQYF.

The chain employs TRBV18 and TRBJ1-1, with D possibly being TRBD1 (5 bases). This CDR3 spans 13 amino acids. Trimming took off 3 bases at V and 4 bases at J, with 9 bases between the two ends. The germline gives CDR1 KGHSH, CDR2 LQKENI. The CDR3 spells CASSPGQSTEAFF. The DNA for the CDR3 is TGTGCCAGCTCACCCGGACAATCCACTGAAGCTTTCTTT.

The chain links TRBV5-1 to TRBJ1-6; weak D call: TRBD1 (5 bases). This CDR3 is 14 amino acids long. Trimming shortened V by 0 bases and J by 7 bases, and 8 bases separated the two germline ends. From germline, CDR1 is SGHRS and CDR2 YFSETQ. CDR3 sequence reads: CASSLGQINSPLHF. The CDR3 nucleotides read TGCGCCAGCAGCTTGGGACAGATAAATTCACCCCTCCACTTT.

The CDR3 DNA reads TGTGCCAGCAGCCATAGTATGGACTGGCAGTACTTC. Protein sequence: CASSHSMDWQYF. The rearrangement uses TRBV14 and TRBJ2-7, with D perhaps matching TRBD2 (5 bases). This CDR3 has 12 amino acids. The V gene's germline CDR1 is SGHDN and CDR2 FVKESK. The V gene lost 3 bases and the J gene lost 9 bases, with 12 bases spanning the gap.

This chain links TRBV27 with TRBJ2-2, with D unclear. This CDR3 region has 15 residues. Germline CDR1 and CDR2: MNHEY and SMNVEV (reference sequence). Trimming took off 7 bases at V and 1 base at J, with 13 bases between the two ends. The CDR3 loop is CASKLNVGNTGELFF. Written as DNA, the CDR3 is TGTGCCAGCAAACTAAACGTGGGGAACACCGGGGAGCTGTTTTTT.

The rearrangement joins TRBV7-3 to TRBJ2-2; D ambiguous. CDR3 size: 14 residues. CDR1 is SGHTA and CDR2 is FQGTGA in the germline V gene. V shed 8 bases and J shed 1 base, with 11 bases lying between them. This chain's CDR3 is CASGSVGNTGELFF. The DNA of the CDR3 is TGTGCCAGCGGGTCGGTGGGGAACACCGGGGAGCTGTTTTTT.

The CDR3 nucleotides are TGTGCCAGCAGCCCCGGGGCTAGCGGGAGACCAGAGCTGTTTTTT. This codes for CASSPGASGRPELFF. The chain is built from TRBV11-3 and TRBJ2-2, with TRBD2 matching over 10 bases. The CDR3 consists of 15 residues. V shed 5 bases, J shed 11 bases, and the junction held 11 bases outside the gene matches. Germline assignment: CDR1 SGHNT and CDR2 YENEEA.

The chain joins TRBV2 to TRBJ2-7, with TRBD1 matching over 9 bases. From germline, CDR1 is SNHLY and CDR2 FYNNEI. The trim removed 2 bases at V and 1 base at J, leaving 12 bases unmatched. This CDR3 contains 18 residues. The CDR3 DNA reads TGTGCCAGCAGTGAATACCTACAGGGGGCTGATGAGTCCTACGAGCAGTACTTC. Translated: CASSEYLQGADESYEQYF.